The source of this T cell receptor (beta chain) is a study of shared clonotypes between healthy human individuals. The assay was immunoSEQ multiplex PCR, and TCRdb's table has in-frame clones only and misses some. The data show millions of clones, 90% to 95% seen once. Remarks on this clone: The antigen is undetermined.

Broader study findings: What naive subsets generally showed was a larger estimated richness than memory subsets showed. Some clonotypes were shared by all four sorted-subset donors, while others were not shared. The non-shared ones had lower generation probabilities than the shared ones. The authors expected sequencing depth to affect clonotype sharing among donors. In having few donors, the study represented limited genetic and exposure-history diversity.

The sequencing input was naive CD4+ T cells sorted from blood. Sample subset: CD45RA+ positively selected. The source is a man between 18 and 29 years old in good health.

The CDR3 spells CASSFGTSGGSDTQYF. The CDR3 nucleotides read TGTGCCAGCAGCTTCGGGACTAGCGGGGGGTCAGATACGCAGTATTTT. The V gene is TRBV11-1, the J gene TRBJ2-3; 15 bases match TRBD2. CDR1 SGHAT and CDR2 FQDESV come from the germline V gene (reference sequence). V lost 3 bases to trimming and J lost 4 bases; unmatched junction nucleotides: 2. CDR3 size: 16 residues.